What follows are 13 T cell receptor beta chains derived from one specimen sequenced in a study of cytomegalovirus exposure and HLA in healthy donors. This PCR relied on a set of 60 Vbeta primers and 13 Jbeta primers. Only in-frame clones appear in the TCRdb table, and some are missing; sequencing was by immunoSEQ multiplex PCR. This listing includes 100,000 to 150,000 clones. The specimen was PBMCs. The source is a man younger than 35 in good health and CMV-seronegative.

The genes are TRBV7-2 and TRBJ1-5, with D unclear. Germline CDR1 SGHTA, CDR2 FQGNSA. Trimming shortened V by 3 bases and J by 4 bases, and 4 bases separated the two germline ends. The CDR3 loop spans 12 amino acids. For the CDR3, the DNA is TGTGCCAGCAGCTTCCAAAATCAGCCCCAGCATTTT. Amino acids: CASSFQNQPQHF. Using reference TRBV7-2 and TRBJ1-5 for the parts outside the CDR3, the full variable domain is GAGVSQSPSNKVTEKGKDVELRCDPISGHTALYWYRQSLGQGLEFLIYFQGNSAPDKSGLPSDRFSAERTGGSVSTLTIQRTQQEDSAVYLCASSFQNQPQHFGDGTRLSIL.

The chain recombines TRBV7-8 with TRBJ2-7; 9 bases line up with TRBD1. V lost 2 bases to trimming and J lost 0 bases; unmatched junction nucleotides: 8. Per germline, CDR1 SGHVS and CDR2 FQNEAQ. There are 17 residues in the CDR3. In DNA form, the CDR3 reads TGTGCCAGCAGCTTATCTTGGACAGGGGACGGCTCCTACGAGCAGTACTTC. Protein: CASSLSWTGDGSYEQYF.

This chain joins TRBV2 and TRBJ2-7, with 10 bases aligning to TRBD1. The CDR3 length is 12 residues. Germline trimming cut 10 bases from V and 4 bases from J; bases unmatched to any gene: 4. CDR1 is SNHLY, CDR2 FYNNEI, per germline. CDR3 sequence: CATTGGRYEQYF. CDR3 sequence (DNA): TGTGCCACGACAGGGGGCAGGTACGAGCAGTACTTC.

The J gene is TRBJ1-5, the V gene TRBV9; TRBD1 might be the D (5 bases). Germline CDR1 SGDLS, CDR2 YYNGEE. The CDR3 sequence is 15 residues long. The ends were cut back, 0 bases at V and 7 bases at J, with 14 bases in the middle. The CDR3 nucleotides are TGTGCCAGCAGCGTAGATGGAGGGGCTAGGCAGCCCCAGCATTTT. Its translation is CASSVDGGARQPQHF.

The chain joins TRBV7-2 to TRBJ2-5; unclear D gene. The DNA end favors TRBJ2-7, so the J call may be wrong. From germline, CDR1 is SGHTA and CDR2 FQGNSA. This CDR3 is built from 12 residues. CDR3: CASSLPPYEQYF. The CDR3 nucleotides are TGTGCCAGCAGCCTCCCCCCCTACGAGCAGTACTTC.

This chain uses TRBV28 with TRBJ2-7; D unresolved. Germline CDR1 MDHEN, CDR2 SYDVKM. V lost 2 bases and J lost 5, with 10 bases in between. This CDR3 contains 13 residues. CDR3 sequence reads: CASSLSPPNEQYF. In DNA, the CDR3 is TGTGCCAGCAGTTTAAGCCCGCCTAACGAGCAGTACTTC.

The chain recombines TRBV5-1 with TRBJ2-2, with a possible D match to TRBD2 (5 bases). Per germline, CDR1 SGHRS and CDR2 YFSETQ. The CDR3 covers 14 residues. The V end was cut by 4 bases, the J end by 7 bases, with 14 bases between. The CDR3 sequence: CASSPGGEVGELFF. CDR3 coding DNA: TGCGCCAGCAGCCCCGGAGGTGAAGTCGGGGAGCTGTTTTTT. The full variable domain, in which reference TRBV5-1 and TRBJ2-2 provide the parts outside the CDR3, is KAGVTQTPRYLIKTRGQQVTLSCSPISGHRSVSWYQQTPGQGLQFLFEYFSETQRNKGNFPGRFSGRQFSNSRSEMNVSTLELGDSALYLCASSPGGEVGELFFGEGSRLTVL.

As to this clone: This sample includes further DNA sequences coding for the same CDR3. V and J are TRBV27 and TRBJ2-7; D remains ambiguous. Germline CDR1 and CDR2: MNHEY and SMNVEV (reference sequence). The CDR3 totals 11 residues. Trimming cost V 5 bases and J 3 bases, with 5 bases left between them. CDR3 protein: CASSSYYEQYF. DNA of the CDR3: TGTGCCAGCAGTAGCTACTACGAGCAGTACTTC.

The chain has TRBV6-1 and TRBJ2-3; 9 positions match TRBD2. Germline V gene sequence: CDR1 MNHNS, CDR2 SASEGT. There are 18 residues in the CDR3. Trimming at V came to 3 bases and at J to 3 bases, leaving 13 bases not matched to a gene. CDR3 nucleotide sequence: TGTGCCAGCAGTGACCGGCGGGGGGGCCGGATGTGGACAGATACGCAGTATTTT. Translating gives CASSDRRGGRMWTDTQYF.

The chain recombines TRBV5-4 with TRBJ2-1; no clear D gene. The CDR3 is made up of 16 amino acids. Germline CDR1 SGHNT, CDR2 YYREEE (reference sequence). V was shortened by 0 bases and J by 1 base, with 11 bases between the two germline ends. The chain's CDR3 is CASSLASGSSYNEQFF. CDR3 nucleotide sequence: TGTGCCAGCAGCTTGGCCTCCGGGTCATCCTACAATGAGCAGTTCTTC.

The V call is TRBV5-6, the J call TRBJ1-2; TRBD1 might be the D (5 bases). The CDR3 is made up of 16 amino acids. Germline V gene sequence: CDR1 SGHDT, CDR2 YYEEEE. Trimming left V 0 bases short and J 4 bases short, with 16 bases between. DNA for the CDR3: TGTGCCAGCAGCTTGGGCCGGGGACGGGGGATCTATGGCTACACCTTC. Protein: CASSLGRGRGIYGYTF.

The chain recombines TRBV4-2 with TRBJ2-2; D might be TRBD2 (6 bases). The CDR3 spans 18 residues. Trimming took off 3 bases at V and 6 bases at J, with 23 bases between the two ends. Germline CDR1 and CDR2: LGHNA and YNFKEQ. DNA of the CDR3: TGTGCCAGCAGCCAGGCGACCGGGGGTAGCTTGGGGGCCGGGGAGCTGTTTTTT. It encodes CASSQATGGSLGAGELFF.

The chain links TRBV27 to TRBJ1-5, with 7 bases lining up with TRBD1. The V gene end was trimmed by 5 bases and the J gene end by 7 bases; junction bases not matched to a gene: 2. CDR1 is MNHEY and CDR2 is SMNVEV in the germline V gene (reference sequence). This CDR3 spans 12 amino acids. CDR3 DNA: TGTGCCAGCAGTGTACAGGGGCAGCCCCAGCATTTT. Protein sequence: CASSVQGQPQHF.